These T cell receptor beta chains were read from a single sample in a study of blood T cell repertoires in COVID-19. Data came from immunoSEQ multiplex PCR; TCRdb stores just in-frame clones and leaves some out. The sample shows 130,000 or so clones, more than 70% of them seen only once. The sample comprised peripheral blood. All receptors come from a man aged 60-69 years with acute or convalescent COVID-19. Each CDR3 is given with its conserved first and last residue. D genes are given only for firm matches. Clone size is stated in some rows and not others, as once, few, many or a class when expanded.

TRBJ2-2 TRBD1 NA TRBV27 TGTGCCAGCAGAGGACAGGGGGCTGTAGCCGGGGAGCTGTTTTTT CASRGQGAVAGELFF
TRBJ1-3 NA few TRBV9 TGTGCCAGCAGCGCTCCGGGCGCGGGGGCCAGCTCTGGAAACACCATATATTTT CASSAPGAGASSGNTIYF
TRBJ1-6 TRBD1 NA TRBV18 TGTGCCAGCTCACCACTTCTTCCGGGACAGGGACTTTCACCCCTCCACTTT CASSPLLPGQGLSPLHF
TRBJ1-5 NA NA TRBV5-1 TGCGCCAGCAGCCTGGCAGGGGATAATCAGCCCCAGCATTTT CASSLAGDNQPQHF
TRBJ2-3 NA NA TRBV30 TGTGCCGCCTACAGGGTGCTGGCAGATACGCAGTATTTT CAAYRVLADTQYF
TRBJ1-5 NA NA TRBV18 TGTGCCAGCTCACTAGTACAGGCTAGTCAGCCCCAGCATTTT CASSLVQASQPQHF
TRBJ2-1 TRBD2 few TRBV5-1 TGCGCCAGCAGCTGGATAGCGGGAACCTCCTACAATGAGCAGTTCTTC CASSWIAGTSYNEQFF
TRBJ2-7 NA NA TRBV27 TGTGCCAGCAGGGTTGCCGGGACTCCCTCCTACGAGCAGTACTTC CASRVAGTPSYEQYF
TRBJ2-2 TRBD1 NA TRBV6-5 TGTGCCAGCACGGACAGGGCCGGGGCTGGGGAGCTGTTTTTT CASTDRAGAGELFF
TRBJ2-3 NA NA TRBV12-3/TRBV12-4 TGTGCCAGCAGGTCAAGCAACACAGATACGCAGTATTTT CASRSSNTDTQYF
TRBJ1-1 NA NA TRBV29-1 TGCAGCGTCGCGGACAGTCGGGCTTTCTTT CSVADSRAFF
TRBJ1-4 NA NA TRBV5-4 TGTGCCAGCAGCTTGGGGGGTCGGGGGGATGAAAAACTGTTTTTT CASSLGGRGDEKLFF
TRBJ2-1 NA NA TRBV7-8 TGTGCCAGCAGCTTAGATACGAGTTTCAATGAGCAGTTCTTC CASSLDTSFNEQFF
TRBJ2-1 TRBD1 NA TRBV29-1 TGCAGCGCCGTTCTCGGGGGACAGGGCTCCAATGAGCAGTTCTTC CSAVLGGQGSNEQFF
TRBJ2-5 TRBD1 NA TRBV28 TGTGCCAGCAGTTTAGGGACAGGGATAGAGCAGGAGACCCAGTACTTC CASSLGTGIEQETQYF
TRBJ1-1 NA NA TRBV12-3/TRBV12-4 TGTGCCAGCAGTAAAGGGGTTGTCGCTGAAGCTTTCTTT CASSKGVVAEAFF
TRBJ2-1 NA NA TRBV28 TGTGCCAGCAGTTCCCGGACAGCCTACAATGAGCAGTTCTTC CASSSRTAYNEQFF
TRBJ2-7 NA NA TRBV11-1 TGTGCCAGCAGCTTAATGCGGACGGGGGAGCAGTACTTC CASSLMRTGEQYF
TRBJ2-5 NA NA TRBV5-1 TGCGCCAGCAGCTTGGTGGGACAACACCAAGAGACCCAGTACTTC CASSLVGQHQETQYF
TRBJ1-2 NA NA TRBV28 TGTGCCAGCACCCCCCTTCGACAGGCGCTCTATGGCTACACCTTC CASTPLRQALYGYTF
TRBJ1-2 NA NA TRBV7-9 TGTGCCAGCAGCTTAGCGGCGGGATCGGGATATGGCTACACCTTC CASSLAAGSGYGYTF
TRBJ2-1 NA NA TRBV19 TGTGCCAGTATCAGGGGTAGAAATGAGCAGTTCTTC CASIRGRNEQFF
TRBJ2-5 TRBD1 NA TRBV9 TGTGCCAGCAGCGTTCTCGGACAGGGAGAGACCCAGTACTTC CASSVLGQGETQYF
TRBJ1-4 NA NA TRBV29-1 TGCAGCGTTGATATGGGACATTTGTTTTTT CSVDMGHLFF
TRBJ1-2 NA NA TRBV18 TGTGCCAGCTCACCACCTGTTCAGAACTATGGCTACACCTTC CASSPPVQNYGYTF
TRBJ1-5 NA NA TRBV6-6 TGTGCCAGCAGTTACCCCGTATATAGCAATCAGCCCCAGCATTTT CASSYPVYSNQPQHF
TRBJ2-7 NA NA TRBV7-9 TGTGCCAGCAGCTCCCTGAGGGGACAAGCAACGTCCTACGAGCAGTACTTC CASSSLRGQATSYEQYF
TRBJ2-1 TRBD1 once TRBV5-4 TGTGCCAGCAGCCCACAAAGGGGGCCGGGCAATGAGCAGTTCTTC CASSPQRGPGNEQFF
TRBJ2-5 NA NA TRBV5-1 TGCGCCAGCAGCTTGTCCGCCGGGACTCCGGAGACCCAGTACTTC CASSLSAGTPETQYF
TRBJ1-1 TRBD1 NA TRBV5-1 TGCGCCAGCAGCTTGGGGGGACAGGGTTCTGAAGCTTTCTTT CASSLGGQGSEAFF
TRBJ2-3 NA NA TRBV11-3 TGTGCCAGCAGCCCGGGTGGACTTCGCACAGATACGCAGTATTTT CASSPGGLRTDTQYF
TRBJ2-7 NA NA TRBV9 TGTGCCAGCAGCGTAGGGCCCCCCGGAGGAGAGCAGTACTTC CASSVGPPGGEQYF
TRBJ2-7 TRBD1 once TRBV11-1 TGTGCCAGCAGCTGGGGACAGGGGCCCCTCGAGCAGTACTTC CASSWGQGPLEQYF
TRBJ2-1 TRBD2 NA TRBV4-1 TGCGCCAGCAGCCAAGAAGGGAGGGCGGTAGCGGGAGAGCGGTCTTACAATGAGCAGTTCTTC CASSQEGRAVAGERSYNEQFF
TRBJ1-4 TRBD1 NA TRBV7-8 TGTGCCAGCAGCTTACTAGGGGGCCTTTCTAATGAAAAACTGTTTTTT CASSLLGGLSNEKLFF
TRBJ1-1 NA NA TRBV30 TGTGCCTGGAGTGTTGGGGACTACACTGAAGCTTTCTTT CAWSVGDYTEAFF
TRBJ1-1 NA NA TRBV2 TGTGCCAGCAGCGTCCACCCCAGGGACTTGAACACTGAAGCTTTCTTT CASSVHPRDLNTEAFF
TRBJ1-5 NA NA TRBV19 TGTGCCAGTAGAGGCACGGGGATGAATCAGCCCCAGCATTTT CASRGTGMNQPQHF
TRBJ2-2 TRBD1 NA TRBV19 TGTGCCAGTAGTCCTATGAGTGGGAGTGACAGGGGGCGACGGGAGCTGTTTTTT CASSPMSGSDRGRRELFF
TRBJ2-1 TRBD2 NA TRBV7-6 TGTGCCAGCAGCTTAGCGCATGGAGGGAGGGAGCATGAGCAGTTCTTC CASSLAHGGREHEQFF
TRBJ1-1 TRBD1 NA TRBV9 TGTGCCAGCAGCATGGGACAGATGAACACTGAAGCTTTCTTT CASSMGQMNTEAFF
TRBJ2-1 TRBD1 NA TRBV29-1 TGCAGCGGGACCGGGACAGGGCAGTTCTTC CSGTGTGQFF
TRBJ2-7 NA NA TRBV7-9 TGTGCCAGCAGTAGGGCTCCGGACACGGCCTCCGAGCAGTACTTC CASSRAPDTASEQYF
TRBJ2-3 NA NA TRBV28 TGTGCCAGCCGAGACGGGAACACAGATACGCAGTATTTT CASRDGNTDTQYF
TRBJ2-1 NA NA TRBV6-5 TGTGCCAGCAGACCGTCGTGGCCCTACAATGAGCAGTTCTTC CASRPSWPYNEQFF
TRBJ2-3 NA once TRBV12-3/TRBV12-4 TGTGCCAGCAGTTCCAGGGACACAGATACGCAGTATTTT CASSSRDTDTQYF
TRBJ1-6 NA NA TRBV6-1 TGTGCCAGCAGTGAAGCGCTCAACGAGTCACCCCTCCACTTT CASSEALNESPLHF
TRBJ1-3 TRBD1 NA TRBV5-1 TGCGCCAGCAGCTTGGGACAGGGGGACTCTGGAAACACCATATATTTT CASSLGQGDSGNTIYF
TRBJ1-1 NA few TRBV5-1 TGCGCCAGCAGCTTGGCCAACAGGAACACTGAAGCTTTCTTT CASSLANRNTEAFF
TRBJ2-3 TRBD2 NA TRBV7-3 TGTGCCAGCAGCTTAGGGACTATGCGAGATACGCAGTATTTT CASSLGTMRDTQYF
TRBJ1-6 TRBD1 NA TRBV2 TGTGCCAGCAACAGACAGGGGTCGAATTCACCCCTCCACTTT CASNRQGSNSPLHF
TRBJ1-1 NA NA TRBV25-1 TGTGCCAGCAGTGAGGCGAACACTGAAGCTTTCTTT CASSEANTEAFF
TRBJ2-7 NA NA TRBV5-1 TGCGCCAGCTCCCGGGACTTACGAAGCTACGAGCAGTACTTC CASSRDLRSYEQYF